The 31 T cell receptor beta chains below all came from one sample that was sequenced in a study of OX40 agonist ivuxolimab in advanced cancers. Using immunoSEQ multiplex PCR, the repertoire was profiled, and TCRdb retains in-frame clones only, with some absent. This table has about 94,000 clones, approximately 89% appearing once. Sequencing used CD4+ or CD8+ T cells sorted from blood, obtained in a trial of the OX40 agonist ivuxolimab. Every receptor here comes from an adult with an advanced solid tumor such as melanoma, head and neck, liver or kidney cancer.

The gene calls are TRBV4-2 and TRBJ1-5; D is unresolved. The CDR3 sequence is 13 residues long. Trimming pared 4 bases from V and 5 bases from J, leaving 9 bases between. Germline values: CDR1 LGHNA, CDR2 YNFKEQ. As DNA, the CDR3 is TGTGCCAGCAGCCTGGGAGGGTATCAGCCCCAGCATTTT. This gives the protein CASSLGGYQPQHF.

The chain recombines TRBV7-9 with TRBJ1-1; the match to TRBD1 covers 8 bases. With V trimmed by 4 bases and J by 4 bases, 20 bases remained unmatched. There are 19 residues in the CDR3. Germline CDR1 and CDR2: SEHNR and FQNEAQ (reference sequence). The DNA for the CDR3 is TGTGCCAGCAGCTCAGATATCCAGGGGGCGCGAGTATCGAGCACTGAAGCTTTCTTT. Protein: CASSSDIQGARVSSTEAFF.

The genes are TRBV6-1 and TRBJ1-1, with D perhaps TRBD1 (5 bases). From germline, CDR1 is MNHNS and CDR2 SASEGT. The ends were cut back, 7 bases at V and 7 bases at J, with 13 bases in the middle. CDR3 length equals 12 residues. CDR3 DNA sequence: TGTGCCAGCAAGTGGGGGGACGGTGAAGCTTTCTTT. Protein product: CASKWGDGEAFF.

The chain recombines TRBV5-6 with TRBJ1-2; D is undetermined. The CDR3 is made up of 15 amino acids. V lost 0 bases and J 3 bases, leaving 12 bases between the germline ends. CDR1 and CDR2 from the germline V gene are SGHDT and YYEEEE. CDR3 loop: CASSLDVGSDYGYTF. The CDR3 DNA follows: TGTGCCAGCAGCTTGGACGTGGGCTCGGACTATGGCTACACCTTC.

The V gene is TRBV25-1, the J gene TRBJ1-1; possibly TRBD1 for D (6 bases). The V gene lost 3 bases and the J gene lost 1 base, with 9 bases spanning the gap. Germline values: CDR1 MGHDK, CDR2 SYGVNS. The CDR3 loop spans 14 amino acids. CDR3 residues: CASSDLGGNTEAFF. The CDR3 DNA reads TGTGCCAGCAGTGACCTAGGGGGGAACACTGAAGCTTTCTTT.

The chain combines TRBV7-6 with TRBJ1-6; D might be TRBD1 (5 bases). CDR3 length: 15 residues. CDR1 is SGHVS, CDR2 FNYEAQ, per germline. Between the trimmed V and J ends, which lost 1 base and 8 bases, there was a span of 12 bases. The CDR3 spells CASSLGGDNDSPLHF. Written as DNA, the CDR3 is TGTGCCAGCAGCTTAGGAGGGGATAACGATTCACCCCTCCACTTT.

J is TRBJ1-4 and V is TRBV6-6, with unresolved D. Deletions cut 1 base from V and 0 bases from J, with 9 bases between. CDR1 MNHNY and CDR2 SVGAGI come from the germline V gene (reference sequence). This CDR3 spans 16 amino acids. The CDR3 DNA sequence: TGTGCCAGCAGTTACTTGGCCGGGCCAACTAATGAAAAACTGTTTTTT. Residues: CASSYLAGPTNEKLFF.

The V gene is TRBV19, the J gene TRBJ2-2; no clear D. The germline CDR1 and CDR2 sequences are LNHDA and SQIVND (reference sequence). V was trimmed by 4 bases and J by 8 bases, leaving 17 bases between them. This CDR3 is 15 amino acids long. CDR3 protein: CASSTQVILAGELFF. The CDR3 DNA reads TGTGCCAGTAGTACACAAGTTATTTTGGCAGGGGAGCTGTTTTTT. Variable domain in full (rest from reference TRBV19 and TRBJ2-2): DGGITQSPKYLFRKEGQNVTLSCEQNLNHDAMYWYRQDPGQGLRLIYYSQIVNDFQKGDIAEGYSVSREKKESFPLTVTSAQKNPTAFYLCASSTQVILAGELFFGEGSRLTVL.

The chain is built from TRBV5-6 and TRBJ1-1, with TRBD1 matching over 7 bases. CDR3 size: 15 residues. The germline CDR1 and CDR2 sequences are SGHDT and YYEEEE. Losses at the gene ends were 2 bases for V and 1 base for J; bases not matched to a gene: 5. The CDR3 coding sequence is TGTGCCAGCAGCTTTGTACAGGGGTCGAACACTGAAGCTTTCTTT. This codes for CASSFVQGSNTEAFF.

The chain has TRBV7-9 and TRBJ1-1, with 10 bases identical to TRBD1. The CDR3 loop spans 16 amino acids. Germline assignment: CDR1 SEHNR and CDR2 FQNEAQ (reference sequence). Losses at the gene ends were 3 bases for V and 1 base for J; bases not matched to a gene: 5. CDR3 region: CASSLTGGLSNTEAFF. Here the CDR3 DNA reads TGTGCCAGCAGCTTGACAGGGGGCTTATCGAACACTGAAGCTTTCTTT.

This clone came up a few times. The chain uses TRBV11-2 and TRBJ2-1, with 12 bases fitting TRBD2. Germline V gene data show CDR1 as SGHAT and CDR2 as FQNNGV. V shed 9 bases, J shed 5 bases, and the junction held 5 bases outside the gene matches. This CDR3 region has 14 residues. CDR3 DNA sequence: TGTGCCAGTGCGAGACTAGCGGGAGACAATGAGCAGTTCTTC. It is translated as CASARLAGDNEQFF.

This clone was detected once. This sequence joins TRBV9 and TRBJ2-7; 10 nucleotides match TRBD1. The CDR3 is made up of 15 amino acids. The J segment lost 3 bases and the V segment lost 3 bases, leaving 6 bases of the junction unmatched. Germline-derived CDR1 and CDR2 are SGDLS and YYNGEE. This CDR3 is CASSAKGDRGYEQYF. The CDR3 DNA follows: TGTGCCAGCAGCGCGAAGGGGGACAGGGGCTACGAGCAGTACTTC.

V is TRBV11-1 and J is TRBJ2-7; D ambiguous. V lost 1 base and J lost 2, with 9 bases in between. CDR3 size: 14 residues. CDR1 is SGHAT, CDR2 FQDESV, per germline (reference sequence). CDR3 sequence reads: CASSLVGVPYEQYF. CDR3 nucleotides: TGTGCCAGCAGCTTAGTTGGGGTCCCCTACGAGCAGTACTTC.

The chain is built from TRBV19 and TRBJ2-3; no reliable D call. V dropped 5 bases and J dropped 0 bases, with 15 bases sitting between them. Germline CDR1 reads LNHDA; CDR2 reads SQIVND (reference sequence). The CDR3 length is 16 residues. The CDR3 loop reads CASSAKGIGSTDTQYF. CDR3 coding DNA: TGTGCCAGTAGTGCCAAGGGTATAGGCAGCACAGATACGCAGTATTTT.

This clone has just a few counts. The chain links TRBV4-3 to TRBJ2-4; D not resolved. The CDR3 is made up of 15 amino acids. Trimming stripped 0 bases from V and 2 bases from J, with 8 bases between. Germline V lookup: CDR1 LGHNA, CDR2 YSLEER. The CDR3 is CASSQDWGSKNIQYF. The CDR3, as DNA: TGCGCCAGCAGCCAAGACTGGGGATCCAAAAACATTCAGTACTTC.

The CDR3 is CASSLTRTAGGNEQFF. DNA for the CDR3: TGTGCCAGCAGCTTAACCAGGACTGCCGGGGGCAATGAGCAGTTCTTC. V usage is TRBV7-3 and J usage is TRBJ2-1; D is perhaps TRBD2 (6 bases). CDR1 and CDR2 (germline): SGHTA, FQGTGA. Trimming removed 0 bases at V and 6 bases at J, with 15 bases between. This CDR3 is 16 amino acids long.

V usage is TRBV11-2 and J usage is TRBJ1-2, with TRBD1 identical over 7 bases. Germline CDR1 is SGHAT and CDR2 is FQNNGV. This CDR3 spans 13 amino acids. J lost 3 bases, V lost 4 bases, and 2 bases had no gene match. Here the CDR3 reads CASSWDSDYGYTF. Here the CDR3 DNA reads TGTGCCAGCAGCTGGGACAGTGACTATGGCTACACCTTC.

The J gene is TRBJ1-1, the V gene TRBV9; D remains ambiguous. Germline CDR1 SGDLS, CDR2 YYNGEE. The V end lost 4 bases, the J end lost 1 base, and 5 bases lay between the germline ends. This CDR3 region has 12 residues. In DNA, the CDR3 is TGTGCCAGCAGCCCTCAGAACACTGAAGCTTTCTTT. As protein: CASSPQNTEAFF.

V usage is TRBV19 and J usage is TRBJ2-1; possibly TRBD1 or TRBD2 for D (5 bases each). CDR3 size: 17 residues. The ends were cut back, 0 bases at V and 10 bases at J, with 22 bases in the middle. The germline V gene has CDR1 LNHDA and CDR2 SQIVND (reference sequence). CDR3 loop: CASSIEGAGIGHREQFF. The CDR3 DNA follows: TGTGCCAGTAGTATAGAGGGCGCCGGGATCGGACACAGGGAGCAGTTCTTC. The whole variable domain, filled in from reference TRBV19 and TRBJ2-1, reads DGGITQSPKYLFRKEGQNVTLSCEQNLNHDAMYWYRQDPGQGLRLIYYSQIVNDFQKGDIAEGYSVSREKKESFPLTVTSAQKNPTAFYLCASSIEGAGIGHREQFFGPGTRLTVL.

The rearrangement uses TRBV30 and TRBJ1-5; D uncertain. Deletions cut 5 bases from V and 7 bases from J, with 15 bases between. Looked up from germline, CDR1 is GTSNPN and CDR2 is SVGIG (reference sequence). The CDR3 sequence is 13 residues long. The CDR3 bases are TGTGCCTGGGCCCGGGGTACGGGGCAGCCCCAGCATTTT. As protein: CAWARGTGQPQHF.

The chain has TRBV6-4 and TRBJ2-1; maybe TRBD1 (5 bases). V lost 5 bases and J 3 bases, leaving 17 bases between the germline ends. Germline V gene data show CDR1 as MRHNA and CDR2 as SNTAGT. The CDR3 contains 16 residues. CDR3 sequence (DNA): TGTGCCAGCAGTCGTGAGCTCTCTAGGGGCTACAATGAGCAGTTCTTC. It yields the protein CASSRELSRGYNEQFF.

This rearrangement joins TRBV6-5 to TRBJ2-3; 9 bases agree with TRBD1. The CDR3 runs 14 residues. Germline trimming cut 8 bases from V and 5 bases from J; bases unmatched to any gene: 8. Germline V gives CDR1 MNHEY, CDR2 SVGAGI. The CDR3 region is CASSDRGGGDTQYF. CDR3 sequence (DNA): TGTGCCAGCTCTGACAGGGGGGGCGGAGATACGCAGTATTTT.

This chain uses TRBV10-3 with TRBJ1-1, with a weak D call TRBD1 (6 bases). Trimming took 8 bases from V and 4 from J, leaving 11 bases between them. Germline CDR1 is ENHRY and CDR2 is SYGVKD. This CDR3 has 12 residues. CDR3 sequence reads: CAIQGSGTEAFF. The CDR3 DNA reads TGTGCCATCCAGGGGAGTGGCACTGAAGCTTTCTTT.

The chain employs TRBV5-1 and TRBJ2-5; TRBD2 matches at 13 bases. The V and J ends lost 5 bases and 5 bases, in that order; junction bases with no gene match: 9. Germline V gene sequence: CDR1 SGHRS, CDR2 YFSETQ. The CDR3 spans 16 residues. The DNA for the CDR3 is TGCGCCAGCAGGTCCGGGACTAGCGGGATTGGGGAGACCCAGTACTTC. Translation: CASRSGTSGIGETQYF.

CDR3 loop: CASSPVDRAEKLFF. The CDR3 DNA sequence: TGTGCCAGCTCACCGGTGGACAGGGCTGAAAAACTGTTTTTT. The J gene is TRBJ1-4, the V gene TRBV18, with 8 bases lining up with TRBD1. Trimming cost V 3 bases and J 7 bases; bases outside gene matches: 4. Germline V gives CDR1 KGHSH, CDR2 LQKENI. There are 14 residues in the CDR3.

The J gene is TRBJ2-7, the V gene TRBV5-1; TRBD1 agrees at 8 bases. With V trimmed by 5 bases and J by 2 bases, 3 bases remained unmatched. This CDR3 contains 13 residues. Germline-derived CDR1 and CDR2 are SGHRS and YFSETQ. The CDR3: CASRRTGTYEQYF. In DNA form, the CDR3 reads TGCGCCAGCAGAAGGACAGGGACCTACGAGCAGTACTTC. Full variable domain (missing parts from reference TRBV5-1 and TRBJ2-7): KAGVTQTPRYLIKTRGQQVTLSCSPISGHRSVSWYQQTPGQGLQFLFEYFSETQRNKGNFPGRFSGRQFSNSRSEMNVSTLELGDSALYLCASRRTGTYEQYFGPGTRLTVT.

The genes are TRBV30 and TRBJ1-2; no clear D. Trimming stripped 2 bases from V and 7 bases from J, with 8 bases between. Per the germline V gene, CDR1 is GTSNPN and CDR2 is SVGIG (reference sequence). This CDR3 is 11 amino acids long. The CDR3 reads CAWSRGPGYTF. CDR3 bases: TGTGCCTGGAGTCGGGGTCCTGGCTACACCTTC.

The chain joins TRBV9 to TRBJ2-2; perhaps TRBD1 as D (5 bases). From germline, CDR1 is SGDLS and CDR2 YYNGEE. V lost 0 bases, J lost 1 base, and 16 bases lay in between. This CDR3 has 18 residues. CDR3 sequence (DNA): TGTGCCAGCAGCGTAGGCCCCGGACAAAACCTGAACACCGGGGAGCTGTTTTTT. Protein sequence: CASSVGPGQNLNTGELFF.

J is TRBJ2-7 and V is TRBV18; tentatively, D is TRBD1 (6 bases). Germline values: CDR1 KGHSH, CDR2 LQKENI. Trimming took 6 bases from V and 5 from J, leaving 14 bases between them. The CDR3 runs to 13 residues. This CDR3 reads CASSGPGDHEQYF. CDR3 nucleotides: TGTGCCAGCTCGGGACCAGGGGACCACGAGCAGTACTTC.

This clone was seen once. The gene calls are TRBV7-9 and TRBJ2-3, with TRBD2 matching 7 bases. J lost 1 base, V lost 5 bases, and 3 bases had no gene match. CDR3 length equals 14 residues. Germline CDR1 reads SEHNR; CDR2 reads FQNEAQ (reference sequence). The CDR3 is CASSPSGGTDTQYF. The DNA of the CDR3 is TGTGCCAGCAGCCCGAGCGGGGGCACAGATACGCAGTATTTT.

This clone was detected only a few times. CDR3 bases: TGTGCCAGCAGGAAGAGATTCTGGGGGGGCACCGGGGAGCTGTTTTTT. Protein product: CASRKRFWGGTGELFF. V usage is TRBV28 and J usage is TRBJ2-2; 7 nucleotides align to TRBD2. Unmatched junction bases numbered 11, after V lost 6 bases and J lost 4 bases. This CDR3 is 16 amino acids long. Germline CDR1 reads MDHEN; CDR2 reads SYDVKM.